Below are 6 T cell receptor beta chains sequenced from a single sample in a study of blood T cell repertoires in COVID-19. Profiled with immunoSEQ multiplex PCR; TCRdb holds only in-frame clones, not every one. The sample consists of about 200,000 clones, 75% to 90% of them appearing once. The sample was peripheral blood. The receptors shown here come from a man aged 35 to 55 with acute or convalescent COVID-19.

This clone was seen only once. This chain joins TRBV30 and TRBJ1-2; D gene ambiguous. Germline lookup yields CDR1 GTSNPN and CDR2 SVGIG (reference sequence). Trimming removed 6 bases at V and 1 base at J, with 9 bases between. The CDR3 extends over 12 amino acids. CDR3 in DNA: TGTGCCTGCCATACGGGTAACTATGGCTACACCTTC. Protein sequence: CACHTGNYGYTF.

The rearrangement joins TRBV19 to TRBJ1-5; 8 bases align to TRBD1. Germline V gene lookup returns CDR1 LNHDA and CDR2 SQIVND (reference sequence). This CDR3 comprises 15 residues. Germline trimming cut 5 bases from V and 6 bases from J; bases unmatched to any gene: 9. This CDR3 is CASSGGQGAGQPQHF. In DNA form, the CDR3 reads TGTGCCAGTAGTGGGGGGCAGGGGGCAGGTCAGCCCCAGCATTTT.

This clone came up once. Within the sample, other DNA sequences also encode this same CDR3. The V and J genes are TRBV9 and TRBJ2-5; TRBD2 might be the D (6 bases). This CDR3 spans 14 amino acids. CDR1 SGDLS and CDR2 YYNGEE come from the germline V gene. The V end was cut by 0 bases, the J end by 2 bases, with 8 bases between. The DNA for the CDR3 is TGTGCCAGCAGCGTAGGAGCGGGTCAAGAGACCCAGTACTTC. This encodes CASSVGAGQETQYF.

The chain links TRBV3-1 (or the pseudogene TRBV3-2) to TRBJ1-2, with 8 bases aligning to TRBD1. Germline CDR1 reads LGHDT; CDR2 reads YNNKEL (reference sequence). The CDR3 totals 14 residues. Losses at the gene ends were 2 bases for V and 8 bases for J; bases not matched to a gene: 7. The CDR3 sequence is CASSQLTGERGYTF. DNA of the CDR3: TGTGCCAGCAGCCAACTGACAGGGGAACGGGGCTACACCTTC.

The chain links TRBV15 to TRBJ2-4, with 9 bases matching TRBD1. Germline assignment: CDR1 LNHNV and CDR2 YYDKDF (reference sequence). J lost 2 bases, V lost 3 bases, and 17 bases had no gene match. This CDR3 is 20 amino acids long. CDR3 bases: TGTGCCACCAGCAGCGCTTTCCGGGACAGGGTGGGGGTTACCAAAAACATTCAGTACTTC. Its protein is CATSSAFRDRVGVTKNIQYF.

The V and J genes are TRBV29-1 and TRBJ1-1; weak D call: TRBD1 (6 bases). Trimming removed 4 bases from V and 10 bases from J, with 22 bases in between. The CDR3 consists of 14 residues. Germline V gene sequence: CDR1 SQVTM, CDR2 ANQGSEA. The CDR3, as DNA: TGCAGCGTTGCGTTGAGGGGGACCAAACGGGGAGCTTTCTTT. It is translated as CSVALRGTKRGAFF.